This TCR beta chain derives from a study of blood T cells in healthy people across ages. Together with a sample-barcoded 5' primer, a J-beta primer mix was included in a second PCR lasting about 7 to 11 cycles. One entry per CDR3 protein results from TCRdb running MiXCR on the 5' RACE reads. The sample gives hundreds of thousands of distinct CDR3 sequences, under 55% of which show up once; around 23% is in the top ten. V was pared by 5 bases and J by 6 bases, with 19 bases of the junction left unmatched. Germline V gene data show CDR1 as SGHTA and CDR2 as FQGTGA. The CDR3 runs to 17 residues. The V and J genes are TRBV7-3 and TRBJ2-7; TRBD2 matches at 7 bases. The receptor comes from a man at least 80 years old in good health. The material sequenced was blood. DNA of the CDR3: TGTGCCAGCAGCCCCCTGGGCGGGGGTCTATCCATGACCGAGCAGTACTTC. The encoded protein is CASSPLGGGLSMTEQYF.